Given below is one T cell receptor beta chain in context. The CDR3 extends over 12 amino acids. Trimming took off 0 bases at V and 3 bases at J, with 4 bases between the two ends. Germline loops: CDR1 SGHKS, CDR2 YYEKEE (reference sequence). These data belong to a study of T cell responses to AZD1222 COVID-19 vaccine. Turning to the study itself: Whether given at about 4 or about 12 weeks, second doses were pooled.

Sequenced by immunoSEQ multiplex PCR; TCRdb stores in-frame clones only, minus some. The table includes some 130,000 clones, roughly 90% detected once. The starting material was peripheral blood, obtained on day 0 of AZD1222 vaccination. The clonotype was recovered from an adult in good health. J is TRBJ2-7 and V is TRBV5-5, with no clear D. CDR3 protein: CASSLGDYEQYF. CDR3 sequence (DNA): TGTGCCAGCAGCTTGGGGGACTACGAGCAGTACTTC.